A selection of T cell receptor beta chains follows, all from one sample in a study of cytomegalovirus exposure and HLA in healthy donors. Profiling relied on immunoSEQ multiplex PCR, and the TCRdb table lists in-frame clones only, not all of them. The sample includes 100,000 to 150,000 clones, around three quarters seen only once; the top ten take 0.95% to 1.5%. Sequences were obtained from PBMCs. The receptor set was obtained from a female donor in good health and CMV-seronegative. CDR3s leave out the opening cysteine and the closing phenylalanine or tryptophan.

CDR3aa	v_gene
ASSLARSRRETQY	TRBV11-1
ASSLSRAGGAYEQY	TRBV13
ASSSSGTGNEKLF	TRBV28
ASSLRAGGIYYEQY	TRBV7-6
ASSEHSTDITTNEKLF	TRBV2
ASSLYEGRNTEAF	TRBV9
ASSTGSRYYGYT	TRBV5-8
ASSEALGASYEQY	TRBV6-1
ASSYGTSGGAQY	TRBV6-5
ASSPSEAGELF	TRBV18
ASSSNPSTGLSGFTIY	TRBV7-9
ASSIGRGPYEQY	TRBV19
ASSRAGPGEYGYT	TRBV19
ASSLEGPADKQY	TRBV5-1
ASSGHYEQF	TRBV6-1
ASSGGQGHQPQH	TRBV9
ASSPKPGQGYHGYT	TRBV4-1
ASSPSGTSMNTEAF	TRBV5-1
ASSLAMGRRQETQY	TRBV7-8
ASAGLIGSPLH	TRBV7-6
ASSKEQRGTYEQY	TRBV21-1
ASSEAPGTEYSYEQY	TRBV2
ASSRQGAEAGDEQF	TRBV5-1
ASSPTPAGGGEQY	TRBV7-9
ASSYERDRAFYGYT	TRBV6-6
ASSPTSGGGTGELF	TRBV13
ASSSEPGAYNEQF	TRBV5-5
ASSLSGGPDTQY	TRBV5-1
ASSQPSSGVETQY	TRBV4-2
ARSLTPGVNQPQH	TRBV5-3
ASSQDMGQAYNEQF	TRBV4-2
ASSLYGGSDEQY	TRBV27
ASSDPSWATGELF	TRBV9
ASSLKGQGRRELF	TRBV7-9
ASNLGGRGNTEAF	TRBV28
ASSEDRAANEKLF	TRBV2
ASSTPTGTSYEQY	TRBV21-1
ASTPGLAGGLYEQY	TRBV11-2
ASRGQLQETQY	TRBV6-1
ASRSPGLAGTGELF	TRBV7-2
ASSLCREAGDTQY	TRBV11-3
ASSQDVFQY	TRBV4-1
ASSTPDRGPQETQY	TRBV5-4
ASSGGTVYEQY	TRBV2
ASNIGGLYSNQPQH	TRBV19
ASSRGGEDIQY	TRBV10-1
ASSSQGAHYEQY	TRBV27
ASRPLMREVTDTQY	TRBV6-6